Below, one TCR beta chain is given with its context. Ten milliliters of peripheral blood were drawn from each donor. The data were taken from a study of blood T cells in healthy people across ages. Together with a sample-barcoded 5' primer, a J-beta primer mix was included in a second PCR lasting about 6 to 11 cycles. Samples each returned at least 2.5 million CDR3-containing paired-end reads. TCRdb redid the calling of the 5' RACE reads with MiXCR, one entry per CDR3 protein. The sample has 780,000 or so distinct CDR3 sequences, roughly three fifths seen once. The CDR3 is made up of 16 amino acids. V was shortened by 4 bases and J by 4 bases, with 18 bases between the two germline ends.

The TCR originated in a man aged 40-50 years in good health. The chain joins TRBV12-3 or TRBV12-4 to TRBJ2-3, with D perhaps assigned TRBD1 or TRBD2 (6 bases each). What was sequenced was blood. The CDR3 sequence is CASSSVWRGVADTQYF. The CDR3 DNA follows: TGTGCCAGCAGTTCGGTCTGGAGGGGGGTTGCAGATACGCAGTATTTT.